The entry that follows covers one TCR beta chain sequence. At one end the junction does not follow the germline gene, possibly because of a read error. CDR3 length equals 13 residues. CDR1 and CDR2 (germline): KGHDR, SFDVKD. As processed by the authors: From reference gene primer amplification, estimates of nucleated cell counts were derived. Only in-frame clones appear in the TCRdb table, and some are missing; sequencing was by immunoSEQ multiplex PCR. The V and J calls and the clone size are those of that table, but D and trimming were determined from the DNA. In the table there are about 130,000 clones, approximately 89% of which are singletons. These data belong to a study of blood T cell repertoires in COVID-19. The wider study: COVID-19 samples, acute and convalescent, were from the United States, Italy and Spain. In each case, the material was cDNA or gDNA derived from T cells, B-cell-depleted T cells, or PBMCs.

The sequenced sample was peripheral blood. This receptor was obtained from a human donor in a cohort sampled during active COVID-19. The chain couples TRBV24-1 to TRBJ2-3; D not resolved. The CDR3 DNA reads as TGTGCCGCCAGTGATTTTGGAGCAGATACGCAGTATTTT. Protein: CAASDFGADTQYF.